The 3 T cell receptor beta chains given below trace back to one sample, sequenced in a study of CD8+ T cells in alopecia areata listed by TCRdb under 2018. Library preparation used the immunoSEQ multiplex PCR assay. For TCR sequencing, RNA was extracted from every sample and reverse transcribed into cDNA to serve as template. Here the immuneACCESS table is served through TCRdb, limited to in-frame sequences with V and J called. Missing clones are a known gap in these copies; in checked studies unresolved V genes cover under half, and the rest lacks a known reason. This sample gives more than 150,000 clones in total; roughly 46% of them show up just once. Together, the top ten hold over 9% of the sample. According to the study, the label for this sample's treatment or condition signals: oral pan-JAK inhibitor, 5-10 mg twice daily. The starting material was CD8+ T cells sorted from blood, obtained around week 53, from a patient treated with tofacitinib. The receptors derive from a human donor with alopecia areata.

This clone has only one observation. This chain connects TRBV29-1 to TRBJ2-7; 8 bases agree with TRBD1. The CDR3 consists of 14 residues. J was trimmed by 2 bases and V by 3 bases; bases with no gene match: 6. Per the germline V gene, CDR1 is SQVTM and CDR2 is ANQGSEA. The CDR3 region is CSVEENRGAYEQYF. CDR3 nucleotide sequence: TGCAGCGTTGAGGAAAACAGGGGGGCCTACGAGCAGTACTTC.

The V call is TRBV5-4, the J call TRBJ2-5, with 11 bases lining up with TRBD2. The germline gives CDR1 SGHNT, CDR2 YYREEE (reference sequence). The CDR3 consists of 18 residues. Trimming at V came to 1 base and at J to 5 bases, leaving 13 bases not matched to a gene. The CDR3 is CASSLSVDTSGGTETQYF. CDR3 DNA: TGTGCCAGCAGCTTGTCGGTGGATACTAGCGGGGGAACGGAGACCCAGTACTTC.

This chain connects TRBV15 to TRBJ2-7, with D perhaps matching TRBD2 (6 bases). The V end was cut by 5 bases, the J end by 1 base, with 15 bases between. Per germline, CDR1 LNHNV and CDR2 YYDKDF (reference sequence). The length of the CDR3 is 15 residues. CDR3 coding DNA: TGTGCCACCAGCCACCCTGCGGGGAAGTCCTACGAGCAGTACTTC. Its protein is CATSHPAGKSYEQYF.